A selection of T cell receptor beta chains follows, all from one sample in a study of cytomegalovirus exposure and HLA in healthy donors. The data were produced by immunoSEQ multiplex PCR, yet TCRdb's version contains in-frame clones alone and is incomplete. This repertoire shows fewer than 120,000 clones, around 87% found once; its top ten account for roughly 1.4%. Sequencing input: PBMCs. Receptor source: a woman aged 25 to 39 in good health and CMV-seropositive. Each CDR3 is given with its conserved first and last residue. The order of the fields is J gene, D gene, clone size, V gene, CDR3 DNA, CDR3 protein. D genes are given only for firm matches. Only some rows state a clone size, as once, few, many or a class for expanded clones.

TRBJ2-5 | - | - | TRBV29-1 | TGCAGCGTCCTTCTAGTGGGCAGGGCGAAGACCCAGTACTTC | CSVLLVGRAKTQYF
TRBJ2-5 | TRBD2 | - | TRBV7-2 | TGTGCCAGCAGCGAAACTAGCGGGAGAGGTGTAGGGACCCAGTACTTC | CASSETSGRGVGTQYF
TRBJ1-5 | TRBD1 | - | TRBV6-5 | TGTGCCAGCAACTCGGGGACAGGGCTAAATCAGCCCCAGCATTTT | CASNSGTGLNQPQHF
TRBJ1-5 | - | - | TRBV28 | TGTGCCAGCAGACCTCCAGGGATAAATCAGCCCCAGCATTTT | CASRPPGINQPQHF
TRBJ2-7 | - | - | TRBV19 | TGTGCCAGCTCGGGCGGGACCTACGAGCAGTACTTC | CASSGGTYEQYF
TRBJ2-3 | TRBD1 | - | TRBV5-5 | TGTGCCAGCAGCTTGATTGGACAGGGTACAGATACGCAGTATTTT | CASSLIGQGTDTQYF
TRBJ1-4 | - | - | TRBV28 | TGTGCCAGCACTCAGGGCCTAGAAAAACTGTTTTTT | CASTQGLEKLFF
TRBJ1-4 | - | - | TRBV19 | TGTGCCAGTAGTATAGGGGGCGGAAAACTGTTTTTT | CASSIGGGKLFF
TRBJ2-2 | TRBD2 | few | TRBV28 | TGTGCCAGCAGTTTATGGAGACTAGCGGGAGGGCCCGGGGAGCTGTTTTTT | CASSLWRLAGGPGELFF
TRBJ1-2 | TRBD1 | once | TRBV30 | TGTGCCTGGACCCTGACAGGGGGCTATGGCTACACCTTC | CAWTLTGGYGYTF
TRBJ2-2 | - | - | TRBV2 | TGTGCCAGCAGTGAATCCAGGCAAGACACCGGGGAGCTGTTTTTT | CASSESRQDTGELFF
TRBJ2-1 | TRBD2 | few | TRBV7-9 | TGTGCCAGCAGTAACCCCGGGGGGAATGAGCAGTTCTTC | CASSNPGGNEQFF
TRBJ2-4 | - | - | TRBV6-5 | TGTGCCAGCAGTTACTCCCGGGAGCAAAACATTCAGTACTTC | CASSYSREQNIQYF
TRBJ2-7 | TRBD1 | - | TRBV5-5 | TGTGCCAGCAGCTCGGCCACCAGGGGGTCCTACGAGCAGTACTTC | CASSSATRGSYEQYF
TRBJ2-3 | TRBD2 | - | TRBV27 | TGTGCCAGCAGAAAGACTAGCGGGGTGGGGCGGAATACGCAGTATTTT | CASRKTSGVGRNTQYF
TRBJ2-1 | - | - | TRBV6-1 | TGTGCCAGCAGCACACAGGGTCCGGGGAATGAGCAGTTCTTC | CASSTQGPGNEQFF
TRBJ1-1 | - | - | TRBV20-1 | TGCAGTGCGCAGAGGGTCACTGAAGCTTTCTTT | CSAQRVTEAFF
TRBJ1-2 | - | - | TRBV4-1 | TGCGCCAGCAGCCAAGATTGGGGGCATGGCTACACCTTC | CASSQDWGHGYTF
TRBJ2-6 | - | - | TRBV4-2 | TGTGCCAGCAGCCAAGGAGTGTCTGGGGCCAACGTCCTGACTTTC | CASSQGVSGANVLTF
TRBJ2-3 | TRBD2 | - | TRBV7-6 | TGTGCCAGCAGCCCGTCTGCGGGGGTAGGAGATACGCAGTATTTT | CASSPSAGVGDTQYF
TRBJ1-5 | TRBD1 | few | TRBV5-5 | TGTGCCAGCAGCTTTAGACAGGGGGCAAAGCAGCCCCAGCATTTT | CASSFRQGAKQPQHF
TRBJ2-7 | - | once | TRBV7-9 | TGTGCCAGCAGCTCGAAGCGCGTCTCCTACGAGCAGTACTTC | CASSSKRVSYEQYF
TRBJ1-6 | - | - | TRBV5-6 | TGTGCCAGCAGCTTGCGGTGGGCTAATTCACCCCTCCACTTT | CASSLRWANSPLHF
TRBJ2-2 | - | - | TRBV5-8 | TGTGCCAGCAGCTTCTCAGAGGGTGCCGGGGAGCTGTTTTTT | CASSFSEGAGELFF
TRBJ2-3 | TRBD2 | - | TRBV6-4 | TGTGCCAGCAGTCCCCTAGCGGGAGGGACAGATACGCAGTATTTT | CASSPLAGGTDTQYF
TRBJ2-5 | TRBD2 | - | TRBV6-1 | TGTGCCAGCACCGAACTAGCGGGGGGAGTAGAGACCCAGTACTTC | CASTELAGGVETQYF
TRBJ2-2 | TRBD1 | - | TRBV7-9 | TGTGCCAGCAGCTCCTGGACAGGGGACACCGGGGAGCTGTTTTTT | CASSSWTGDTGELFF
TRBJ1-2 | - | - | TRBV11-2 | TGTGCCAGCAGCGCGGCGGTGGATTCTAACTATGGCTACACCTTC | CASSAAVDSNYGYTF
TRBJ2-7 | TRBD1 | - | TRBV13 | TGTGCCAGCAGTTTAGGGGCAGGGGGCCCCTACGAGCAGTACTTC | CASSLGAGGPYEQYF
TRBJ2-3 | - | - | TRBV5-4 | TGTGCCAGCAGCGCAGTTAGCGGAACTAGCACAGATACGCAGTATTTT | CASSAVSGTSTDTQYF
TRBJ2-3 | TRBD1 | - | TRBV19 | TGTGCCAGTAGTCCGGGACAGGGGGCCTATACGCAGTATTTT | CASSPGQGAYTQYF
TRBJ2-1 | TRBD2 | - | TRBV5-4 | TGTGCCAGCAGTAGACTAGCGGGAGGAAACAATGAGCAGTTCTTC | CASSRLAGGNNEQFF
TRBJ2-2 | - | - | TRBV6-5 | TGTGCCAGCAGTTACCAGTTCGGGGGACGGGAGCTGTTTTTT | CASSYQFGGRELFF
TRBJ1-5 | - | - | TRBV7-9 | TGTGCCAGCAGCTTGGGAGGGCTCCAGAAGGAACCCCAGCATTTT | CASSLGGLQKEPQHF
TRBJ2-2 | TRBD2 | few | TRBV7-2 | TGTGCCAGCAGCTTAGGAGCTAGCGGGAGTGGTACCGGGGAGCTGTTTTTT | CASSLGASGSGTGELFF
TRBJ1-1 | - | - | TRBV5-3 | TGTGCCAGAAGCTTCGCGGGGGATCCAGCACTCCACACTGAAGCTTTCTTT | CARSFAGDPALHTEAFF
TRBJ2-5 | TRBD2 | - | TRBV5-1 | TGCGCCAGCAGCCCTGGACTAGCGGGGCCTCCTCGAGAGACCCAGTACTTC | CASSPGLAGPPRETQYF
TRBJ2-1 | - | - | TRBV7-9 | TGTGCCAGCAGCTCGCGCCCGGGCTCCTACAATGAGCAGTTCTTC | CASSSRPGSYNEQFF
TRBJ1-2 | - | few | TRBV9 | TGTGCCAGTTGGGGGGACTCTAACTATGGCTACACCTTC | CASWGDSNYGYTF
TRBJ1-5 | TRBD1 | - | TRBV6-4 | TGTGCCAGCAGCATTAAGACAGGGGGGGGGAGCAATCAGCCCCAGCATTTT | CASSIKTGGGSNQPQHF
TRBJ1-5 | - | - | TRBV5-8 | TGTGCCAGCAGCTTGGTAGGGGTTAATCAGCCCCAGCATTTT | CASSLVGVNQPQHF
TRBJ2-5 | TRBD1 | - | TRBV5-4 | TGTGCCAGCAGCACCGACAGGGAAGGGACCCAGTACTTC | CASSTDREGTQYF
TRBJ2-3 | TRBD2 | - | TRBV2 | TGTGCCAGCAATCTTTTCGGGGGGACCACAGATACGCAGTATTTT | CASNLFGGTTDTQYF
TRBJ2-1 | TRBD1 | - | TRBV5-1 | TGCGCCAGCAGCTTGGGGACAGGGGTCGGTTCCTACAATGAGCAGTTCTTC | CASSLGTGVGSYNEQFF
TRBJ2-4 | - | - | TRBV30 | TGTGCCTGGAGTGCTCAGGGCAGGGGTAAAATGTTC | CAWSAQGRGKMF
TRBJ1-4 | - | once | TRBV5-6 | TGTGCCAGCAGCCCCGGGACAATAAGTGAAAAACTGTTTTTT | CASSPGTISEKLFF
TRBJ1-1 | TRBD1 | - | TRBV6-1 | TGTGCCAGCAGACTTTTGACAGGGCTGAACACTGAAGCTTTCTTT | CASRLLTGLNTEAFF
TRBJ2-2 | TRBD1 | - | TRBV11-1 | TGTGCCAGCAGCTTAGTGGTGACAGGGGGACTCGGCACCGGGGAGCTGTTTTTT | CASSLVVTGGLGTGELFF